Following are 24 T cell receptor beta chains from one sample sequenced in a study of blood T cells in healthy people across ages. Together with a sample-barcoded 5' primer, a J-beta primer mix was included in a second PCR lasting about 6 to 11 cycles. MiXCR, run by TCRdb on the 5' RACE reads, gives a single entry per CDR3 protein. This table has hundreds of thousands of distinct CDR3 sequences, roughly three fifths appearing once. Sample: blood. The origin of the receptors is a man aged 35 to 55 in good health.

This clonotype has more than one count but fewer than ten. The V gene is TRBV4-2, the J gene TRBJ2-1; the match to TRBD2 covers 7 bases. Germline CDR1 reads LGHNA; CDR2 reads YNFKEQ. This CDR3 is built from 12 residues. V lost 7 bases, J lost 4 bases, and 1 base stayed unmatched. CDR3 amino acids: CASNGGYNEQFF. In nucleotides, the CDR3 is TGTGCCAGCAACGGGGGGTACAATGAGCAGTTCTTC.

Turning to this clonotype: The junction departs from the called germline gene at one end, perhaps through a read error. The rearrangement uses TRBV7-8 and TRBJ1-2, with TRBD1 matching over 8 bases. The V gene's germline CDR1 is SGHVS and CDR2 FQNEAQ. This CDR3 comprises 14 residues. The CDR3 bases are TGTGCCAGCAGCATAGCGGACAGGGTGGATGGCTACACCTTC. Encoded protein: CASSIADRVDGYTF.

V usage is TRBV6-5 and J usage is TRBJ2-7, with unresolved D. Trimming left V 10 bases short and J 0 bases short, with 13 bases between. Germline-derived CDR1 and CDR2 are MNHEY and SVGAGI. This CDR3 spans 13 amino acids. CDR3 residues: CAIQDPFSYEQYF. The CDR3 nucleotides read TGTGCCATCCAGGACCCTTTCTCCTACGAGCAGTACTTC.

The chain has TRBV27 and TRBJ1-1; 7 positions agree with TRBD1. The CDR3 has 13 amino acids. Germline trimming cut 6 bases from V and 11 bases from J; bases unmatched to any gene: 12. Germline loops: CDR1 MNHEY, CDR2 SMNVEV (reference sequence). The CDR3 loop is CASRGEQGYDAFF. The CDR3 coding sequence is TGTGCCAGCAGGGGGGAACAGGGGTATGATGCTTTCTTT.

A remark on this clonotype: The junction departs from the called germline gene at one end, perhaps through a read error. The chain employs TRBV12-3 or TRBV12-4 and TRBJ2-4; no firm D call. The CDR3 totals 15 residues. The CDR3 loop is CASSSRIVAENIQYF. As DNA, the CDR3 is TGTGCCAGCAGTTCCAGGATTGTAGCCGAAAACATTCAGTACTTC.

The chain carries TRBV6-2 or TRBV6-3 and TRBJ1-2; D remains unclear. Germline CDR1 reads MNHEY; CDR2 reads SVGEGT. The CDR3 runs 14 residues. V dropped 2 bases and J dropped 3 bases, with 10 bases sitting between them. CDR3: CASSYVNGDYGYTF. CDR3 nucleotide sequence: TGTGCCAGCAGTTACGTAAACGGGGACTATGGCTACACCTTC.

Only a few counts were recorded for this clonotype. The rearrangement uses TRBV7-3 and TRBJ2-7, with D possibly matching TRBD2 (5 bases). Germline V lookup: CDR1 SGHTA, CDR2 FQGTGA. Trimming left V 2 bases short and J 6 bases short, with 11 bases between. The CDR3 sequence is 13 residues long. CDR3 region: CASSLAGRGEQYF. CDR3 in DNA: TGTGCCAGCAGCTTAGCTGGCCGGGGCGAGCAGTACTTC.

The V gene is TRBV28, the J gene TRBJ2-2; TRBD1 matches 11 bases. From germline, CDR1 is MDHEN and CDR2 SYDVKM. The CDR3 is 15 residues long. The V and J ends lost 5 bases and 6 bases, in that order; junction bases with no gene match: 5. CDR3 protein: CASSPRDRGSGELFF. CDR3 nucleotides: TGTGCCAGCAGTCCCCGGGACAGGGGGTCCGGGGAGCTGTTTTTT.

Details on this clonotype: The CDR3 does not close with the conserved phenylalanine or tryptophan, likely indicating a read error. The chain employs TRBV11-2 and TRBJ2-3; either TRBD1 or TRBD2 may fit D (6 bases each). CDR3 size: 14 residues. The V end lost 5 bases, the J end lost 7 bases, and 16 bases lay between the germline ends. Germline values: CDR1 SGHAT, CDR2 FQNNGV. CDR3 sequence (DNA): TGTGCCAGCAGCCCGAGGGGGGCGAGAAATACGCAGTATTAT. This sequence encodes CASSPRGARNTQYY.

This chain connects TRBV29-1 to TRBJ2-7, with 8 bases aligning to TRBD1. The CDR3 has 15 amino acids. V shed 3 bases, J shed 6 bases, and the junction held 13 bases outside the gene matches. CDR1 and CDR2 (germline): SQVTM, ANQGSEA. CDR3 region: CSVEDNGQGTPEQYF. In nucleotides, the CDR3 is TGCAGCGTTGAGGATAATGGACAGGGAACCCCCGAGCAGTACTTC.

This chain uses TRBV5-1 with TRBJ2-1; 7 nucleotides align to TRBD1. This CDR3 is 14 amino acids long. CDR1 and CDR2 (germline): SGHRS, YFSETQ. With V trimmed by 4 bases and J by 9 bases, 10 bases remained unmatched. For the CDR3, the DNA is TGCGCCAGCAGCATTCGACAGGGTATGGGTGAGCAGTTCTTC. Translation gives CASSIRQGMGEQFF.

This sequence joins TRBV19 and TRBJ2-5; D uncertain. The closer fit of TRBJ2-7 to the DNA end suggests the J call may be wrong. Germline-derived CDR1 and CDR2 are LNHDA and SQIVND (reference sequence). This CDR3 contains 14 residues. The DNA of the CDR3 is TGTGCCAGACTTAAAGACGGTGGGTTCGACGAGCAGTACTTC. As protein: CARLKDGGFDEQYF.

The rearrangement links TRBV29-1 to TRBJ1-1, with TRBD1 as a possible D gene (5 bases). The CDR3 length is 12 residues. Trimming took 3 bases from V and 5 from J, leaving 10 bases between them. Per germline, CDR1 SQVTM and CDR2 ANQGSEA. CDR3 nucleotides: TGCAGCGTTGAGGTGGGGACGACTGAAGCTTTCTTT. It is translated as CSVEVGTTEAFF.

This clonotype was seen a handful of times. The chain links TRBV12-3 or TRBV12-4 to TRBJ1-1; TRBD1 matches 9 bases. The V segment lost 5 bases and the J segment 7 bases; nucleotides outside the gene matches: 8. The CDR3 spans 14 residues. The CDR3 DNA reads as TGTGCCAGCAGTGAGGGACAGGGATCCTTTGAAGCTTTCTTT. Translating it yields CASSEGQGSFEAFF.

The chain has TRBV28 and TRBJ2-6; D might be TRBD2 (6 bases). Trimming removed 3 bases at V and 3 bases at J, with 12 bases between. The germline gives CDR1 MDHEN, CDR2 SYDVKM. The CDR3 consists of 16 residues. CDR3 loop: CASSFSGTYGANVLTF. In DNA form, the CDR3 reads TGTGCCAGCAGTTTCTCAGGGACTTATGGGGCCAACGTCCTGACTTTC.

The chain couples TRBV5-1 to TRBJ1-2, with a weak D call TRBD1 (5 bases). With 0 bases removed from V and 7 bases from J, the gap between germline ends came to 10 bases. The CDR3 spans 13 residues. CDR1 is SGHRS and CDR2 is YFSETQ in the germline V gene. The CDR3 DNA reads TGCGCCAGCAGCTTGGAGGGGCTGTCTGGCTACACCTTC. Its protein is CASSLEGLSGYTF.

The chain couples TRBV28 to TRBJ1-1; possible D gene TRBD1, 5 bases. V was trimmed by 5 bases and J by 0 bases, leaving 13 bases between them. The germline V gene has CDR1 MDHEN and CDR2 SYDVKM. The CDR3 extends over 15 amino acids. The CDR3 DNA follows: TGTGCCAGCAGTCTACCAACAGGAGTGAACACTGAAGCTTTCTTT. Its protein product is CASSLPTGVNTEAFF.

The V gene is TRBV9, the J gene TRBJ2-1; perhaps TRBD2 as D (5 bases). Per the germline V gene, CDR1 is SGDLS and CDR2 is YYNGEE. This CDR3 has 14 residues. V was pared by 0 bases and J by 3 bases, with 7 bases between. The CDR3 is CASSVDGIYNEQFF. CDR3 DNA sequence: TGTGCCAGCAGCGTAGACGGGATCTACAATGAGCAGTTCTTC.

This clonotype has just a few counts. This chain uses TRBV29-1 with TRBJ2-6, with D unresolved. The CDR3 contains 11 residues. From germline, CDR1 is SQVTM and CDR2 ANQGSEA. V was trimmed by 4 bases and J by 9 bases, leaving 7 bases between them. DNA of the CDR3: TGCAGCGTTGGCTACGGCAACGTCCTGACTTTC. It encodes CSVGYGNVLTF.

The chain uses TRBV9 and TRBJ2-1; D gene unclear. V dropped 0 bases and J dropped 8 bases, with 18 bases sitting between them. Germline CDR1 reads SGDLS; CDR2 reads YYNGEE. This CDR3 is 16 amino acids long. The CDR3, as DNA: TGTGCCAGCAGCGTAGGGGTTAGTCCCCCTGGGCATGAGCAGTTCTTC. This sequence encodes CASSVGVSPPGHEQFF.

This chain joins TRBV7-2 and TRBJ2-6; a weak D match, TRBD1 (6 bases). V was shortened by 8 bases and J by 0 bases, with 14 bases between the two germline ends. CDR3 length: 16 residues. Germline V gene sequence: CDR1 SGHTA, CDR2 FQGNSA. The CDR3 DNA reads TGTGCCAGCGGGCCAGGGGTGTTCTCTGGGGCCAACGTCCTGACTTTC. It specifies CASGPGVFSGANVLTF.

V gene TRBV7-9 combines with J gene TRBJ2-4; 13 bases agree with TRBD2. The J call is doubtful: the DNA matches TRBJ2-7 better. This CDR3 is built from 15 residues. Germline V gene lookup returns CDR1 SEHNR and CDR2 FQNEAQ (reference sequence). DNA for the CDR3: TGTGCCAGCAGCGGACTAGCGGGAGAATCACGCGAGCAGTACTTC. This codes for CASSGLAGESREQYF.

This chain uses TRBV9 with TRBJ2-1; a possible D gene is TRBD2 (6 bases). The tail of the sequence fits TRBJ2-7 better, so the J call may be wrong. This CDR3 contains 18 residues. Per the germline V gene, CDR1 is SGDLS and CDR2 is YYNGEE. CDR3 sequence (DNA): TGTGCCAGCAGCGTCTCCTCCAGCGCGACTAGTTGGTACAATGAGCAGTACTTC. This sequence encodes CASSVSSSATSWYNEQYF.

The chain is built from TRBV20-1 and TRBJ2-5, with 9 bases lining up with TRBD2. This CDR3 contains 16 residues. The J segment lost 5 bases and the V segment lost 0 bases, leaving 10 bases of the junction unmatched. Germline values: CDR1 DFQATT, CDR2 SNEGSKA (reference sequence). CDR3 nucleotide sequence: TGCAGTGCTAGAGATGACCTAGCGGGGACTTGGGAGACCCAGTACTTC. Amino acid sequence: CSARDDLAGTWETQYF.